This T cell receptor (beta chain) was captured in a study of blood T cell repertoires in COVID-19. Study-wide context: COVID-19 samples from acute and convalescent phases originated in the United States, Italy and Spain.

The repertoire was sequenced with immunoSEQ multiplex PCR; TCRdb's copy has only in-frame clones and lacks some. The sample holds under 65,000 clones; around 73% are singletons and the top ten take around 5.8%. This receptor was identified in a woman aged 45 to 65 with acute COVID-19. Sequenced: PBMCs or T cells enriched from blood (not recorded which).

The CDR3 sequence: CASRVDRGNSPLHF. The DNA for the CDR3 is TGTGCCAGCAGAGTTGACAGGGGGAATTCACCCCTCCACTTT. The genes are TRBV2 and TRBJ1-6, with 9 bases aligning to TRBD1. The V gene's germline CDR1 is SNHLY and CDR2 FYNNEI. This CDR3 spans 14 amino acids. V dropped 6 bases and J dropped 7; count of bases not matched to a gene: 4.